This T cell receptor (beta chain) is from a study of regulatory T cells in long-lasting Graves disease. Study-level results: A greater number of public clonotypes (under 3,000) was shared by persistent patients than by new patients (roughly 930).

Time point noted: newly diagnosed GD, antithyroid drugs for less than 3 months. Preparation of the TCR library used RNA extracted from PBMCs. This clonotype came up many times. Its antigen is not known. With iRepertoire HTBI primers and Arm-PCR of CDR3 regions, TCR beta libraries were built. The authors' processing: Segment identification across samples yielded about 60 TRBV and 12 to 15 TRBJ segments. MiXCR, run by TCRdb on the multiplex PCR reads, gives a single entry per CDR3 protein. The V and J calls follow TCRdb's processing rather than the paper's. The table records 350,000 to 450,000 distinct CDR3 sequences, approximately 15% of them present only once. Trimming shortened V by 4 bases and J by 7 bases, and 25 bases separated the two germline ends. This CDR3 has 17 residues. From germline, CDR1 is SGHTA and CDR2 FQGTGA. The data were also submitted as part of a second study, on T cells in Graves' hyperthyroidism and ophthalmopathy.

The V and J genes are TRBV7-3 and TRBJ2-5; a possible D gene is TRBD2 (5 bases). This sequence originates from a man aged 40-49 years with Graves disease. Sequenced material: peripheral blood mononuclear cells (PBMCs), taken at new diagnosis, from a patient treated with antithyroid drugs. CDR3 sequence (DNA): TGTGCCAGCAGCTCCACGGCCGTGGGAGCGGCCTCTGGGACCCAGTACTTC. Translated, it gives CASSSTAVGAASGTQYF.